This record covers a single T cell receptor (beta chain). The method was immunoSEQ multiplex PCR; TCRdb's version includes in-frame clones alone and lacks a portion of them. The table shows roughly 73,000 clones, with roughly 83% occurring only once. The data belong to a study of OX40 agonist ivuxolimab in advanced cancers. In germline, CDR1 is SGHTA, CDR2 FQGTGA. The CDR3 sequence is 15 residues long. Trimming cost V 3 bases and J 5 bases, with 16 bases left between them. This TCR came from an adult with an advanced solid tumor such as melanoma, head and neck, liver or kidney cancer. The rearrangement uses TRBV7-3 and TRBJ2-5; no definite D call. The specimen was CD4+ or CD8+ T cells sorted from blood, collected in a trial of the OX40 agonist ivuxolimab. The CDR3 loop reads CASSFLSWTSETQYF. The CDR3, as DNA: TGTGCCAGCAGCTTTCTTAGCTGGACGAGCGAGACCCAGTACTTC.